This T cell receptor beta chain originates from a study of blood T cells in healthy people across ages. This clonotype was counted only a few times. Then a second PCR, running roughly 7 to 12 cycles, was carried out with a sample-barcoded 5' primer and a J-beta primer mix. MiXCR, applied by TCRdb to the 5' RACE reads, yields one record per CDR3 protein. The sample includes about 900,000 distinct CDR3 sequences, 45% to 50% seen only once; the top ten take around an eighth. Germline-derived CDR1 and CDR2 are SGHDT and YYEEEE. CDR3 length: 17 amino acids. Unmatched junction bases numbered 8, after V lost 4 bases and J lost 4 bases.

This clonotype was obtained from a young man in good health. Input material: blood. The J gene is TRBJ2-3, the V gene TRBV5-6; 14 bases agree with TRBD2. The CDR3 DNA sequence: TGTGCCAGCAGCCCCGGGACTAGCGGGGGTTCTCCAGATACGCAGTATTTT. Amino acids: CASSPGTSGGSPDTQYF.